Here is one T cell receptor (beta chain) with its context. Its specific antigen is unknown. This could be a read error, since a much larger clone is one nucleotide away. Stable Graves' hyperthyroidism was defined as the absence of progression to ophthalmopathy over 18 months of follow-up. Hyperthyroidism patients were newly diagnosed, with disease duration under 2 months, and aged 18 to 65 years. Patients with uncontrolled infections, other autoimmune diseases, pregnancy or lactation were excluded. Diagnoses were based on clinical symptoms, serum thyroxine and TRAb, thyroid ultrasound and orbital computed tomography. Ficoll-Paque density gradient centrifugation was used to isolate PBMCs from 10 ml of fresh peripheral blood. Trizol reagent was used to extract total RNA, and RNA quality was then checked on an Agilent 2100 Bioanalyzer. The CDR3 sequence holds 12 residues, the cysteine and phenylalanine included. The CDR3 DNA has 36 bases and is translated from base 1.

Amplification of TCR beta CDR3 regions was carried out from RNA transcripts. The first round of RT-PCR for the TCR CDR3 was performed with the HTBI primer set and the Qiagen OneStep RT-PCR kit. The libraries were constructed in a second round of multiplex PCR and then size-selected and purified. Libraries were sequenced paired-end with 100 bp reads on an Illumina HiSeq2000. The paper's data handling went like this. SOAPnuke was used to process the raw data, with reads discarded if the reads contained adapters or uncalled bases, had a mean Phred below 15, or lacked an exact constant-primer or identifier match. High-quality paired reads were merged using COPE v1.2.5, and each unique nucleotide sequence was defined as a clonotype. MiTCR v1.1 was used to align clonotypes to the IMGT TRBV, TRBD and TRBJ reference segments. Analysis was restricted to V-J combinations with a frequency above 0.0001, which covered 99.2% of repertoires. A TCS score was defined as the ratio of F50 (clonal expansion) to E x V (chaos), with BLOSUM62-based TCRdist applied between CDR3 peptides within each V-J. Welch's t-statistics and random forest reduced approximately 520 V-J features to under 15, which were used in a naive Bayes classifier (R e1071). TCRdb cleaned the public reads at Q25 with fastp, built clones with MiXCR and kept in-frame beta chains. Entries are consolidated by CDR3 protein sequence, retaining the most common genes and DNA. TCRdb assigned the V and J calls; the authors' analysis was not used. The sample table records some 500,000 distinct CDR3 sequences; about an eighth of these occur just once. The ten biggest clones cover around 17% of the sample.

The data originate from a study of T cells in Graves' hyperthyroidism and ophthalmopathy (dated by TCRdb to the late 2010s). General notes on the study: Peripheral blood samples were taken at initial diagnosis, before any treatment was given. After sampling, hyperthyroidism patients received methimazole starting at 30 mg daily, and ophthalmopathy patients received high-dose intravenous methylprednisolone. An independent validation cohort of 18 to 20 hyperthyroidism patients and about 15 patients who later progressed to ophthalmopathy tested prospective prediction of ophthalmopathy. The 95 to 100 discovery patients were randomly divided into training and test sets at a 7:3 ratio. In addition, the study compared T-cell repertoires in thyroid tissue and in blood from roughly 6 Graves' hyperthyroidism patients. To identify distinguishing TCR V-J signatures, a discovery cohort of about a hundred patients was used, comprising some 45 with Graves' ophthalmopathy and under 60 with stable Graves' hyperthyroidism. The paper reports TCR Vbeta CDR3 sequencing of roughly 140 peripheral blood samples: around 41 ophthalmopathy, under 85 hyperthyroidism and approximately 17 progressor patients.

Beyond this particular receptor, the publication reports: Sample size was not statistically predetermined, and investigators were not blinded to group allocation. A 13 V-J signature model separated ophthalmopathy from stable hyperthyroidism, with nearly 90% sensitivity and 81.08% specificity in cross-validation and 80%/75% in testing. In validation, the model predicted progression to ophthalmopathy a median of roughly 6.5 months before onset, with over 55% sensitivity and roughly 72% specificity. Most expanded thyroid clonotypes (frequency above 0.001) were also detected in blood, a finding suggesting that blood repertoires may reflect thyroid immune responses.

This chain joins TRBV12-3 or TRBV12-4 to TRBJ2-1, with the D segment identity uncertain. This TCR derives from a woman between 18 and 29 years old with Graves' hyperthyroidism. Sequenced material: blood. Here is the DNA: TGTGCCAGCGGTTTGAAAGAGAATGAGCAGTTCTTC. This gives the protein CASGLKENEQFF.